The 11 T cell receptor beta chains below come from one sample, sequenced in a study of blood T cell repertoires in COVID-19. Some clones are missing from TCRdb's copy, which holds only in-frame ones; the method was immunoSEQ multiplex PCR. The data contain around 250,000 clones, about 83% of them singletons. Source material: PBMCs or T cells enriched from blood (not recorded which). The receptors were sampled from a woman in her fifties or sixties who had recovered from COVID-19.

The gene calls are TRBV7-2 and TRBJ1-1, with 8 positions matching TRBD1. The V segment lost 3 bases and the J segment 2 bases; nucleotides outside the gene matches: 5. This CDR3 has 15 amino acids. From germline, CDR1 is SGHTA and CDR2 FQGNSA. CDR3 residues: CASSFGQGRNTEAFF. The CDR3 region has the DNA TGTGCCAGCAGCTTCGGACAGGGCCGAAACACTGAAGCTTTCTTT.

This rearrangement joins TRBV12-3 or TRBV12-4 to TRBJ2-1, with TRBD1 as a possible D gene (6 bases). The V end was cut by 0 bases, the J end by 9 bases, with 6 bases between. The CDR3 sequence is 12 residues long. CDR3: CASSLAGAEQFF. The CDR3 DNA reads TGTGCCAGCAGTTTAGCGGGGGCTGAGCAGTTCTTC.

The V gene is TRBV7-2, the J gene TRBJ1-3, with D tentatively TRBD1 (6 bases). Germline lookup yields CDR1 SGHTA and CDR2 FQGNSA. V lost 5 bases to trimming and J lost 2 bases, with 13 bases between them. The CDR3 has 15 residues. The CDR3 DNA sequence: TGTGCCAGCAGCCCCTCCAACAGGGCTGGAAACACCATATATTTT. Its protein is CASSPSNRAGNTIYF.

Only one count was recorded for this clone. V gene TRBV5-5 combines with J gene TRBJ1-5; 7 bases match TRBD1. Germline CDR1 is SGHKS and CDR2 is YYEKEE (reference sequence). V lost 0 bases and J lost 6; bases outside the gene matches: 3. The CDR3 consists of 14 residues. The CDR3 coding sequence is TGTGCCAGCAGCTTGGTAGGGGGCAGTCAGCCCCAGCATTTT. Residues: CASSLVGGSQPQHF.

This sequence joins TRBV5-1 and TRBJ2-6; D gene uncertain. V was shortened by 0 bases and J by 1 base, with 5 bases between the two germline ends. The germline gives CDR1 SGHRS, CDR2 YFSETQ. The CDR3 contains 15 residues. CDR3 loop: CASSLAVSGANVLTF. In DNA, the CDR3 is TGCGCCAGCAGCTTGGCGGTGTCTGGGGCCAACGTCCTGACTTTC. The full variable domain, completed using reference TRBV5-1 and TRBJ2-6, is KAGVTQTPRYLIKTRGQQVTLSCSPISGHRSVSWYQQTPGQGLQFLFEYFSETQRNKGNFPGRFSGRQFSNSRSEMNVSTLELGDSALYLCASSLAVSGANVLTFGAGSRLTVL.

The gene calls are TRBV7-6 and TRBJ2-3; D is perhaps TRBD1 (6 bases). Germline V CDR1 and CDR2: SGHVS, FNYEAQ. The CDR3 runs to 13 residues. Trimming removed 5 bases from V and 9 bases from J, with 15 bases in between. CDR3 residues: CASSPIAGVTQYF. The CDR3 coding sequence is TGTGCCAGCAGCCCGATAGCAGGGGTCACGCAGTATTTT.

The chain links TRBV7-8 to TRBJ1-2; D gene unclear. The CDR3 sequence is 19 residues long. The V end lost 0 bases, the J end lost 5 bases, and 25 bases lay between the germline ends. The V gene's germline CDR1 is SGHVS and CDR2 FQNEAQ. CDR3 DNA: TGTGCCAGCAGCTTAGCGCAACTGGGAGGGAGAAGGTACCATTATGGCTACACCTTC. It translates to CASSLAQLGGRRYHYGYTF.

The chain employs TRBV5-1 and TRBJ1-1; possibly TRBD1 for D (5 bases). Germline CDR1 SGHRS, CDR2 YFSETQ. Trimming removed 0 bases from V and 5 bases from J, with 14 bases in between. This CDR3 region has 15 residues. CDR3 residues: CASSLVGGVGTEAFF. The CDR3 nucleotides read TGCGCCAGCAGCTTGGTTGGAGGGGTGGGTACTGAAGCTTTCTTT.

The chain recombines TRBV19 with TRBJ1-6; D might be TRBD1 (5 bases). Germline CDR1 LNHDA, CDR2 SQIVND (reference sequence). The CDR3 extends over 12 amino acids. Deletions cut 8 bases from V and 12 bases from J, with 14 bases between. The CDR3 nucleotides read TGTGCCAGTGGGGCCCTACGTGGACCCCTCCACTTT. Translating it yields CASGALRGPLHF. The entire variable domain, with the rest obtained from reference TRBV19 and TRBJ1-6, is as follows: DGGITQSPKYLFRKEGQNVTLSCEQNLNHDAMYWYRQDPGQGLRLIYYSQIVNDFQKGDIAEGYSVSREKKESFPLTVTSAQKNPTAFYLCASGALRGPLHFGNGTRLTVT.

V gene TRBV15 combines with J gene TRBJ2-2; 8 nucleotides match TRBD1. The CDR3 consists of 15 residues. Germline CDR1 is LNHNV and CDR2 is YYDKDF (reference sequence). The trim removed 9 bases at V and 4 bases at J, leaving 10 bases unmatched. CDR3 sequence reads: CATNDGTGSTGELFF. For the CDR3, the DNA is TGTGCCACAAACGACGGGACAGGTAGCACCGGGGAGCTGTTTTTT. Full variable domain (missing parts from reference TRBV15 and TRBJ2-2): DAMVIQNPRYQVTQFGKPVTLSCSQTLNHNVMYWYQQKSSQAPKLLFHYYDKDFNNEADTPDNFQSRRPNTSFCFLDIRSPGLGDTAMYLCATNDGTGSTGELFFGEGSRLTVL.

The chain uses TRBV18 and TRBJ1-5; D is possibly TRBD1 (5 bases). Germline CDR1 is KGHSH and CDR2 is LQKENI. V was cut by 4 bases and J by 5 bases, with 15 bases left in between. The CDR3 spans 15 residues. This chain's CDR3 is CASSRVGLVDQPQHF. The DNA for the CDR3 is TGTGCCAGCTCACGGGTGGGGCTGGTGGATCAGCCCCAGCATTTT.